The clone carrying this TCR beta chain was picked up many times. Antigen: not known. TCRdb fed the multiplex PCR reads into MiXCR, producing one record per CDR3 protein. The table includes fewer than 150,000 distinct CDR3 sequences, 21% detected once. Samples came from axillary lymph nodes draining the breast cancer. The data were obtained in a study of breast tumors, draining lymph nodes, adjacent tissues. Study-level results: Tumor T cell lymph node origin was a supported hypothesis, not proven.

This CDR3 comprises 13 residues. V shed 0 bases and J 3 bases; nucleotides not matched to a gene: 1. Germline CDR1 is GTSNPN and CDR2 is SVGIG (reference sequence). The TCR was taken from a female donor with breast cancer. Some clones in this sample may be carry-over from other donors' samples. The genes are TRBV30 and TRBJ2-5; TRBD2 agrees at 7 bases. Input material: axillary lymph node tissue. CDR3: CAWSVTSKETQYF. The CDR3 coding sequence is TGTGCCTGGAGTGTGACTAGCAAAGAGACCCAGTACTTC.